Given below is one TCR beta chain in context. The sample is drawn from a study of blood T cell repertoires in COVID-19. At the level of the study: There were acute and convalescent COVID-19 samples, and they came from the United States, Italy and Spain.

Authors' methods: From reference gene primer amplification, estimates of nucleated cell counts were derived. Profiling relied on immunoSEQ multiplex PCR, and the TCRdb table lists in-frame clones only, not all of them. Clone size and the V and J calls come from that table; the DNA yielded D and trimming. The repertoire holds around 59,000 clones, with just over 85% as singletons. Germline lookup yields CDR1 SGHNT and CDR2 YENEEA. CDR3 length: 16 residues. Germline trimming cut 4 bases from V and 5 bases from J; bases unmatched to any gene: 9. The sample consisted of peripheral blood. The chain carries TRBV11-3 and TRBJ2-1, with TRBD1 matching 9 bases. The origin of this receptor is a man aged 55-75 years with acute or convalescent COVID-19. This CDR3 is CASSYEGTGLNNEQFF. For the CDR3, the DNA is TGTGCCAGCAGCTATGAAGGGACAGGGTTAAACAATGAGCAGTTCTTC. Full variable domain (missing parts from reference TRBV11-3 and TRBJ2-1): EAGVVQSPRYKIIEKKQPVAFWCNPISGHNTLYWYLQNLGQGPELLIRYENEEAVDDSQLPKDRFSAERLKGVDSTLKIQPAELGDSAVYLCASSYEGTGLNNEQFFGPGTRLTVL.